This TCR beta chain was recorded in a study of cytomegalovirus exposure and HLA in healthy donors. Study-wide points: The authors considered a cluster of highly shared sequence variants likely to be a sequencing artifact. What a later analysis showed was that several of the most significant clusters appeared linked to common viral pathogens. For TCR beta chains, V- and J-gene trimming was later linked to a missense DCLRE1C variant.

PCR primers comprised 60 Vbeta and 13 Jbeta primers. Clones were read by immunoSEQ multiplex PCR, and TCRdb kept only the in-frame ones, dropping some. In the table there are about 110,000 clones, about three quarters of which are singletons. Details on this clone: The antigen is undetermined.

Germline V gene sequence: CDR1 SGDLS, CDR2 YYNGEE. The CDR3 loop spans 15 amino acids. V was shortened by 4 bases and J by 3 bases, with 14 bases between the two germline ends. V and J are TRBV9 and TRBJ2-1; D might be TRBD2 (6 bases). This TCR was recovered from a male donor in good health and CMV-seronegative. The sample consisted of PBMCs. This CDR3 is CASSPLAGRYNEQFF. The DNA for the CDR3 is TGTGCCAGCAGCCCTCTGGCGGGGCGCTACAATGAGCAGTTCTTC.